What follows are 21 T cell receptor beta chains derived from one specimen sequenced in a study of identifying expanded T cells in peripheral blood. Only in-frame clones appear in the TCRdb table, and some are missing; sequencing was by immunoSEQ multiplex PCR. Of nearly 60,000 clones in the sample, roughly nine tenths were seen once. What was sequenced was blood. Receptors were obtained from a person between 18 and 75 years old in good health.

In DNA, the CDR3 is TGTGCCAGCAGGGAAGGCCCTGCGGGGGGGCGTCCAGATACGCAGTATTTT. Translation gives CASREGPAGGRPDTQYF. This chain links TRBV7-6 with TRBJ2-3, with 9 bases lining up with TRBD2. V shed 6 bases and J 4 bases; nucleotides not matched to a gene: 14. The CDR3 runs to 17 residues. The germline CDR1 and CDR2 sequences are SGHVS and FNYEAQ.

The V and J genes are TRBV7-2 and TRBJ2-3; 9 bases agree with TRBD1. This CDR3 has 15 amino acids. The germline V gene has CDR1 SGHTA and CDR2 FQGNSA. With V trimmed by 4 bases and J by 2 bases, 4 bases remained unmatched. The CDR3 region is CASSSNRGLTDTQYF. The CDR3 coding sequence is TGTGCCAGCAGCTCAAACAGGGGGCTCACAGATACGCAGTATTTT.

This chain connects TRBV11-2 to TRBJ1-2; D call uncertain. The CDR3 extends over 13 amino acids. Germline V gene lookup returns CDR1 SGHAT and CDR2 FQNNGV. The V end lost 2 bases, the J end lost 6 bases, and 10 bases lay between the germline ends. In DNA form, the CDR3 reads TGTGCCAGCAGCTTAACAGTTACCCATGGCTACACCTTC. Encoded protein: CASSLTVTHGYTF.

V usage is TRBV7-2 and J usage is TRBJ1-5; no clear D. V lost 1 base and J lost 7, with 8 bases in between. The CDR3 length is 13 residues. The germline gives CDR1 SGHTA, CDR2 FQGNSA. The CDR3: CASSLDTGQPQHF. The CDR3 bases are TGTGCCAGCAGCTTAGACACCGGGCAGCCCCAGCATTTT.

The chain combines TRBV5-1 with TRBJ2-3; 9 nucleotides match TRBD1. V was pared by 1 base and J by 7 bases, with 7 bases of the junction left unmatched. The CDR3 has 15 amino acids. The germline V gene has CDR1 SGHRS and CDR2 YFSETQ. As DNA, the CDR3 is TGCGCCAGCAGCTTGACTACAGGGGGCCCGCATACGCAGTATTTT. Protein product: CASSLTTGGPHTQYF.

This chain joins TRBV4-1 and TRBJ2-7; weak D call: TRBD2 (5 bases). Germline V gene sequence: CDR1 MGHRA, CDR2 YSYEKL. The V gene lost 4 bases and the J gene lost 0 bases, with 13 bases spanning the gap. The CDR3 runs to 15 residues. CDR3 sequence: CASSPFIGGSYEQYF. CDR3 nucleotides: TGCGCCAGCAGCCCTTTCATCGGAGGCTCCTACGAGCAGTACTTC.

The rearrangement uses TRBV7-2 and TRBJ1-3, with TRBD1 matching over 9 bases. Losses at the gene ends were 4 bases for V and 3 bases for J; bases not matched to a gene: 13. CDR3 size: 18 residues. Germline lookup yields CDR1 SGHTA and CDR2 FQGNSA. CDR3 residues: CASSYLPGGGQGGNTIYF. The CDR3 DNA reads TGTGCCAGCAGCTACTTACCCGGGGGGGGACAGGGTGGAAACACCATATATTTT.

The chain has TRBV7-2 and TRBJ2-1; TRBD2 agrees at 16 bases. Trimming removed 6 bases from V and 7 bases from J; junction bases left unmatched: 9. The germline gives CDR1 SGHTA, CDR2 FQGNSA. The CDR3 contains 17 residues. The CDR3 region is CASRSPGLAGGLNEQFF. Written as DNA, the CDR3 is TGTGCCAGCAGGTCTCCGGGACTAGCGGGGGGGCTTAATGAGCAGTTCTTC.

CDR3 nucleotides: TGTGCCAGCAGCTTAGGGACCACGAACACCGGGGAGCTGTTTTTT. Translation: CASSLGTTNTGELFF. J is TRBJ2-2 and V is TRBV11-3; the D is unclear. Between the trimmed V and J ends, which lost 1 base and 0 bases, there was a span of 6 bases. From germline, CDR1 is SGHNT and CDR2 YENEEA. This CDR3 is 15 amino acids long.

The rearrangement uses TRBV5-1 and TRBJ2-7, with 8 bases fitting TRBD1. This CDR3 is built from 17 residues. Germline trimming cut 4 bases from V and 0 bases from J; bases unmatched to any gene: 12. Germline loops: CDR1 SGHRS, CDR2 YFSETQ. CDR3 sequence reads: CASSPRWLDRVSYEQYF. CDR3 DNA sequence: TGCGCCAGCAGCCCCCGCTGGCTGGACAGGGTCTCCTACGAGCAGTACTTC.

V usage is TRBV5-4 and J usage is TRBJ1-1; possibly TRBD1 for D (6 bases). The CDR3 is made up of 16 amino acids. The germline CDR1 and CDR2 sequences are SGHNT and YYREEE (reference sequence). Trimming left V 7 bases short and J 0 bases short, with 19 bases between. The CDR3 region is CASQRGEGRMNTEAFF. The CDR3 coding sequence is TGTGCCAGCCAGAGGGGGGAGGGGAGAATGAACACTGAAGCTTTCTTT.

The genes are TRBV19 and TRBJ1-1, with D possibly being TRBD1 (5 bases). Trimming stripped 7 bases from V and 0 bases from J, with 18 bases between. The germline CDR1 and CDR2 sequences are LNHDA and SQIVND (reference sequence). This CDR3 comprises 16 residues. The CDR3: CASMGGRPPMNTEAFF. The DNA of the CDR3 is TGTGCCAGTATGGGGGGTCGTCCCCCGATGAACACTGAAGCTTTCTTT.

The chain joins TRBV7-2 to TRBJ2-5; no firm D call. V was pared by 3 bases and J by 1 base, with 9 bases between. Germline V gene data show CDR1 as SGHTA and CDR2 as FQGNSA. CDR3 size: 14 residues. The CDR3 sequence: CASSLDGLQETQYF. CDR3 DNA: TGTGCCAGCAGCTTGGACGGGCTCCAAGAGACCCAGTACTTC.

V gene TRBV7-8 combines with J gene TRBJ1-3, with D possibly being TRBD1 (5 bases). Germline V gene sequence: CDR1 SGHVS, CDR2 FQNEAQ. The CDR3 has 15 residues. V was clipped by 5 bases and J by 0 bases, with 11 bases between them. CDR3 sequence (DNA): TGTGCCAGCAGCCCTACGACAGCCTCTGGAAACACCATATATTTT. Translation gives CASSPTTASGNTIYF.

This sequence joins TRBV9 and TRBJ2-1; D gene uncertain. Germline assignment: CDR1 SGDLS and CDR2 YYNGEE. Trimming stripped 3 bases from V and 0 bases from J, with 7 bases between. The CDR3 has 14 amino acids. This CDR3 reads CASSGVGSYNEQFF. The DNA for the CDR3 is TGTGCCAGCAGCGGAGTAGGCTCCTACAATGAGCAGTTCTTC.

V is TRBV5-1 and J is TRBJ1-2; TRBD1 might be the D (5 bases). The CDR3 has 16 amino acids. CDR1 and CDR2 from the germline V gene are SGHRS and YFSETQ. The V end lost 0 bases, the J end lost 4 bases, and 16 bases lay between the germline ends. The CDR3 sequence: CASSLARTTGTYGYTF. The CDR3 region has the DNA TGCGCCAGCAGCTTGGCACGAACTACAGGAACCTATGGCTACACCTTC.

J is TRBJ2-3 and V is TRBV7-2; possible D gene TRBD2, 5 bases. V lost 2 bases and J lost 0, with 9 bases in between. The CDR3 is 15 residues long. The germline V gene has CDR1 SGHTA and CDR2 FQGNSA. CDR3 amino acids: CASSLSTGSTDTQYF. In DNA, the CDR3 is TGTGCCAGCAGCTTATCGACGGGGAGCACAGATACGCAGTATTTT.

V usage is TRBV7-2 and J usage is TRBJ1-2; D gene uncertain. This CDR3 has 15 residues. V was clipped by 1 base and J by 4 bases, with 13 bases between them. In germline, CDR1 is SGHTA, CDR2 FQGNSA. CDR3 loop: CASSLDAGRPYGYTF. The CDR3 DNA is TGTGCCAGCAGCTTAGACGCGGGTCGCCCCTATGGCTACACCTTC.

V gene TRBV18 combines with J gene TRBJ1-3; 10 bases are a match to TRBD1. Germline V lookup: CDR1 KGHSH, CDR2 LQKENI. The V and J ends lost 6 bases and 6 bases, in that order; junction bases with no gene match: 5. The CDR3 has 14 residues. The CDR3 region is CASSWDRGENTIYF. CDR3 DNA sequence: TGTGCCAGCTCCTGGGACAGGGGCGAAAACACCATATATTTT.

This clone occurred once. The chain combines TRBV19 with TRBJ2-2; 13 bases match TRBD2. The CDR3 covers 17 residues. Losses at the gene ends were 4 bases for V and 5 bases for J; bases not matched to a gene: 7. The germline V gene encodes CDR1 LNHDA and CDR2 SQIVND (reference sequence). DNA for the CDR3: TGTGCCAGTAGTACCGGGACTAGCGGGATTAAAACCGGGGAGCTGTTTTTT. Protein: CASSTGTSGIKTGELFF.

This sequence joins TRBV5-1 and TRBJ2-7; 11 bases line up with TRBD1. CDR1 and CDR2 (germline): SGHRS, YFSETQ. V was pared by 3 bases and J by 2 bases, with 4 bases of the junction left unmatched. This CDR3 is built from 15 residues. The CDR3 loop reads CASSSGQGATYEQYF. The CDR3 DNA reads TGCGCCAGCAGCTCAGGACAGGGGGCTACCTACGAGCAGTACTTC.